This entry features one TCR beta chain sequence. What it binds is not known. The entry originates in a study of cytomegalovirus exposure and HLA in healthy donors. Findings and limits, study-wide: Presence/absence analyses rested on an assumption that sequencing depth was roughly uniform across donors.

With 60 Vbeta and 13 Jbeta primers, the PCR was carried out. Some clones are missing from TCRdb's copy, which holds only in-frame ones; the method was immunoSEQ multiplex PCR. Here the sample spans some 120,000 clones, roughly 74% being singletons. Trimming removed 9 bases at V and 5 bases at J, with 14 bases between. This CDR3 is 13 amino acids long. Germline assignment: CDR1 SGHTA and CDR2 FQGNSA. Material for sequencing was PBMCs. This clonotype was sampled from a woman between 50 and 59 years old in good health and CMV-seropositive. This chain uses TRBV7-2 with TRBJ2-1; weak D call: TRBD2 (5 bases). Here the CDR3 reads CASGRGVNNEQFF. CDR3 DNA sequence: TGTGCCAGTGGACGGGGAGTAAACAATGAGCAGTTCTTC.